This T cell receptor beta chain was observed in a study of response to subunit inactivated influenza vaccine. Using its own MiXCR run on the RT-PCR reads, TCRdb lists one record per CDR3 protein. The sample comprises around 710,000 distinct CDR3 sequences, about 14% of which are singletons, and 5.5% to 8% rests with the top ten. As regards this clonotype: A read error may be the cause here, since a much bigger clone is one base away.

This CDR3 spans 13 amino acids. The starting material was PBMCs from blood, obtained 14 to 15 days before vaccination. The chain uses TRBV12-3 or TRBV12-4 and TRBJ1-6; D unclear. This TCR came from a man aged 50 to 59 who received an inactivated influenza vaccine. The chain's CDR3 is CASSPSGNAPLLF. The CDR3, as DNA: TGTGCCAGCAGCCCTTCCGGCAATGCACCCCTCCTCTTT.